These T cell receptor beta chains were read from a single sample in a study of T cells in Graves' hyperthyroidism and ophthalmopathy. Using its own MiXCR run on the multiplex PCR reads, TCRdb lists one record per CDR3 protein. Here the sample spans more than 300,000 distinct CDR3 sequences, about 18% being singletons. Material: blood. The receptors stem from a man aged 18 to 29 with Graves' ophthalmopathy. CDR3s include the opening cysteine and the closing phenylalanine or tryptophan. A D gene is named only where the DNA matches it firmly. Where a row states a size, it is once, few, many or the class of an expanded clone; other rows omit it.

clone size: -
CDR3 length: 13
V gene: TRBV28
D gene: -
J gene: TRBJ1-1
CDR3 DNA: TGTGCCAGCAGTTACAAACAGAACACTGAAGCTTTCTTT
CDR3 protein: CASSYKQNTEAFF

clone size: many
CDR3 length: 18
V gene: TRBV7-9
D gene: TRBD1
J gene: TRBJ2-3
CDR3 DNA: TGTGCCAGCAGCATCCCATTACCGACAGGGCCTAGCACAGATACGCAGTATTTT
CDR3 protein: CASSIPLPTGPSTDTQYF

clone size: few
CDR3 length: 15
V gene: TRBV7-6
D gene: -
J gene: TRBJ2-1
CDR3 DNA: TGTGCCAGCAGCTCGGACGTTAGCTCCTACAATGAGCAGTTCTTC
CDR3 protein: CASSSDVSSYNEQFF

clone size: many
CDR3 length: 11
V gene: TRBV27
D gene: -
J gene: TRBJ2-3
CDR3 DNA: TGTGCCAGCAGTCTAGGAAATACGCAGTATTTT
CDR3 protein: CASSLGNTQYF

clone size: few
CDR3 length: 13
V gene: TRBV20-1
D gene: -
J gene: TRBJ1-3
CDR3 DNA: TGCAGTGCTAGATCAGGGAAGGGGGACACCATATATTTT
CDR3 protein: CSARSGKGDTIYF

clone size: few
CDR3 length: 12
V gene: TRBV12-3/TRBV12-4
D gene: -
J gene: TRBJ1-2
CDR3 DNA: TGTGCCAGCAGTACTAATCCCTATGGCTACACCTTC
CDR3 protein: CASSTNPYGYTF

clone size: -
CDR3 length: 15
V gene: TRBV6-4
D gene: -
J gene: TRBJ2-2
CDR3 DNA: TGTGCCGGCAGTGCTTTGGCAGGAGAAACCGGGGAGCTGTTTTTT
CDR3 protein: CAGSALAGETGELFF

clone size: -
CDR3 length: 16
V gene: TRBV24-1
D gene: TRBD1
J gene: TRBJ2-7
CDR3 DNA: TGTGCCACCAGTGAAACCGACAGGGTCTGGGAGTCCGAGCAGTACTTC
CDR3 protein: CATSETDRVWESEQYF

clone size: many
CDR3 length: 13
V gene: TRBV6-5
D gene: -
J gene: TRBJ1-1
CDR3 DNA: TGTGCCAGCAGTTACGGCAGAAACACTGAAGCTTTCTTT
CDR3 protein: CASSYGRNTEAFF

clone size: -
CDR3 length: 16
V gene: TRBV13
D gene: TRBD2
J gene: TRBJ2-3
CDR3 DNA: TGTGCCAGCGGCCCGGGGGGGGGTCAAGGTTGGGATACGCAGTATTTT
CDR3 protein: CASGPGGGQGWDTQYF

clone size: -
CDR3 length: 14
V gene: TRBV7-3
D gene: TRBD1
J gene: TRBJ2-7
CDR3 DNA: TGTGCCAGCAGCCCTCCGGGACAGGAGGACGAGCAGTACTTC
CDR3 protein: CASSPPGQEDEQYF

clone size: many
CDR3 length: 14
V gene: TRBV27
D gene: -
J gene: TRBJ1-1
CDR3 DNA: TGTGCCAGCAGTTCGACCGGGTGGGGCACTGAAGCTTTCTTT
CDR3 protein: CASSSTGWGTEAFF

clone size: -
CDR3 length: 17
V gene: TRBV6-1
D gene: TRBD2
J gene: TRBJ2-2
CDR3 DNA: TGTGCCAGCAGCTCCGGTGGGACTAGCGGGGGGGTCGGGGAGCTGTTTTTT
CDR3 protein: CASSSGGTSGGVGELFF

clone size: -
CDR3 length: 18
V gene: TRBV7-2
D gene: TRBD2
J gene: TRBJ2-1
CDR3 DNA: TGTGCCAGCAGCCTCACTCGGGCGGGACTAGCGGGAGGTGTTGAGCAGTTCTTC
CDR3 protein: CASSLTRAGLAGGVEQFF

clone size: few
CDR3 length: 17
V gene: TRBV7-9
D gene: TRBD1
J gene: TRBJ2-2
CDR3 DNA: TGTGCCAGCAGCTCGGTCGACAGGGGGCTCGGACCCGGGGAGCTGTTTTTT
CDR3 protein: CASSSVDRGLGPGELFF

clone size: -
CDR3 length: 14
V gene: TRBV5-1
D gene: -
J gene: TRBJ1-3
CDR3 DNA: TGCGCCAGCAGCCGCCCGGGGTCTGGAAACACCATATATTTT
CDR3 protein: CASSRPGSGNTIYF

clone size: -
CDR3 length: 14
V gene: TRBV6-1
D gene: -
J gene: TRBJ1-3
CDR3 DNA: TGTGCCAGCACCATCCGGGGAACTGGAAACACCATATATTTT
CDR3 protein: CASTIRGTGNTIYF

clone size: -
CDR3 length: 12
V gene: TRBV30
D gene: -
J gene: TRBJ2-3
CDR3 DNA: TGTGCCTGGGCTGGGTCCACAGATACGCAGTATTTT
CDR3 protein: CAWAGSTDTQYF

clone size: many
CDR3 length: 14
V gene: TRBV5-1
D gene: -
J gene: TRBJ2-3
CDR3 DNA: TGCGCCAGCAGCTTGGGTCGAGGCACAGATACGCAGTATTTT
CDR3 protein: CASSLGRGTDTQYF

clone size: few
CDR3 length: 13
V gene: TRBV28
D gene: -
J gene: TRBJ1-5
CDR3 DNA: TGTGCCAGCAGTACCTGGCCGACCGAGCCCCAGCATTTT
CDR3 protein: CASSTWPTEPQHF

clone size: few
CDR3 length: 16
V gene: TRBV15
D gene: -
J gene: TRBJ1-4
CDR3 DNA: TGTGCCACCAGCAGAGACGTCTTTGCAACTAATGAAAAACTGTTTTTT
CDR3 protein: CATSRDVFATNEKLFF

clone size: -
CDR3 length: 17
V gene: TRBV19
D gene: TRBD2
J gene: TRBJ2-1
CDR3 DNA: TGTGCCTCAACGACTAGCGGGGGGTTCGGTACCTACAATGAGCAGTTCTTC
CDR3 protein: CASTTSGGFGTYNEQFF

clone size: few
CDR3 length: 14
V gene: TRBV19
D gene: -
J gene: TRBJ2-3
CDR3 DNA: TGTGCCAGTAGTATCGGGGGTAACGCAGATACGCAGTATTTT
CDR3 protein: CASSIGGNADTQYF

clone size: many
CDR3 length: 17
V gene: TRBV12-3/TRBV12-4
D gene: -
J gene: TRBJ1-5
CDR3 DNA: TGTGCCAGCAGTCCCCTCTCGAGGGCGGGCGGCAATCAGCCCCAGCATTTT
CDR3 protein: CASSPLSRAGGNQPQHF

clone size: many
CDR3 length: 14
V gene: TRBV11-2
D gene: -
J gene: TRBJ1-1
CDR3 DNA: TGTGCCAGCAGCCGACGACAGACTACCCCTGAAGCTTTCTTT
CDR3 protein: CASSRRQTTPEAFF

clone size: many
CDR3 length: 15
V gene: TRBV15
D gene: -
J gene: TRBJ1-4
CDR3 DNA: TGTGCCACCAGCAGAGTGGCCGAGCATAATGAAAAACTGTTTTTT
CDR3 protein: CATSRVAEHNEKLFF

clone size: few
CDR3 length: 16
V gene: TRBV7-9
D gene: TRBD2
J gene: TRBJ2-1
CDR3 DNA: TGTGCCAGCAGCCCTTCAGGTAGCGGGCGTTACAATGAGCAGTTCTTC
CDR3 protein: CASSPSGSGRYNEQFF

clone size: many
CDR3 length: 14
V gene: TRBV6-1
D gene: -
J gene: TRBJ2-7
CDR3 DNA: TGTGCCAGCAGTCCCAATCCGGGACCCTACGAGCAGTACTTC
CDR3 protein: CASSPNPGPYEQYF

clone size: few
CDR3 length: 14
V gene: TRBV10-2
D gene: TRBD1
J gene: TRBJ2-7
CDR3 DNA: TGCGCCAGCAATCCTCAGGGGGCGCGATACGAGCAGTACTTC
CDR3 protein: CASNPQGARYEQYF

clone size: -
CDR3 length: 15
V gene: TRBV4-1
D gene: -
J gene: TRBJ1-3
CDR3 DNA: TGCGCCAGCAGCCAGGACCGGACCTCTGGAAACACCATATATTTT
CDR3 protein: CASSQDRTSGNTIYF

clone size: -
CDR3 length: 14
V gene: TRBV15
D gene: TRBD1
J gene: TRBJ1-2
CDR3 DNA: TGTGCCACCAGCTTCCGGGACAGTAACTATGGCTACACCTTC
CDR3 protein: CATSFRDSNYGYTF

clone size: many
CDR3 length: 14
V gene: TRBV20-1
D gene: -
J gene: TRBJ2-3
CDR3 DNA: TGCAGTGCTAGAGATGGCTCGTTGACAGATACGCAGTATTTT
CDR3 protein: CSARDGSLTDTQYF

clone size: -
CDR3 length: 12
V gene: TRBV27
D gene: -
J gene: TRBJ1-6
CDR3 DNA: TGTGCCAGCAGGTTTTCTAATTCACCCCTCCACTTT
CDR3 protein: CASRFSNSPLHF

clone size: few
CDR3 length: 15
V gene: TRBV5-4
D gene: -
J gene: TRBJ1-2
CDR3 DNA: TGTGCCAGCAGCTTCCCCCGAGGGCTTAACTATGGCTACACCTTC
CDR3 protein: CASSFPRGLNYGYTF

clone size: many
CDR3 length: 15
V gene: TRBV7-3
D gene: TRBD1
J gene: TRBJ2-7
CDR3 DNA: TGTGCCAGCAGCTCCTATGCCGGGACAGCCTACGAGCAGTACTTC
CDR3 protein: CASSSYAGTAYEQYF

clone size: many
CDR3 length: 11
V gene: TRBV2
D gene: -
J gene: TRBJ1-1
CDR3 DNA: TGTGCCAGCGAGTTTGAGAGTGAAGCTTTCTTT
CDR3 protein: CASEFESEAFF

clone size: few
CDR3 length: 14
V gene: TRBV20-1
D gene: -
J gene: TRBJ2-7
CDR3 DNA: TGCAGTGCTAATCCCCGACAGGTCCCCTACGAGCAGTACTTC
CDR3 protein: CSANPRQVPYEQYF

clone size: many
CDR3 length: 15
V gene: TRBV5-8
D gene: TRBD2
J gene: TRBJ2-5
CDR3 DNA: TGTGCCAGCAGCTTTGGAACTAGCGGGGAAGAGACCCAGTACTTC
CDR3 protein: CASSFGTSGEETQYF

clone size: -
CDR3 length: 17
V gene: TRBV6-1
D gene: TRBD2
J gene: TRBJ2-5
CDR3 DNA: TGTGCCAGCAGTGAAGCGCAGCCGGGGGGGCCGGGGGAGACCCAGTACTTC
CDR3 protein: CASSEAQPGGPGETQYF

clone size: -
CDR3 length: 13
V gene: TRBV19
D gene: -
J gene: TRBJ2-7
CDR3 DNA: TGTGCCAGTAGTACCACCGGGACACCTGAGCAGTACTTC
CDR3 protein: CASSTTGTPEQYF

clone size: many
CDR3 length: 16
V gene: TRBV7-2
D gene: -
J gene: TRBJ1-2
CDR3 DNA: TGTGCCAGCAGCGTCGTGGCCGGATGGACTAACTATGGCTACACCTTC
CDR3 protein: CASSVVAGWTNYGYTF